This passage covers 26 T cell receptor beta chains from one sample sequenced in a study of T cell repertoires in ileal Crohn's disease. Indicated time point: proximal margin of the surgical specimen (macroscopically non-inflamed). Repertoires were generated with immunoSEQ multiplex PCR, while TCRdb's copy carries only in-frame clones and drops some. The repertoire has roughly 2,000 clones, 75% to 90% of them found once; the top ten carry 11% to 15%. Specimen: ileal tissue. All receptors come from an adult with Crohn's disease.

The chain joins TRBV5-6 to TRBJ2-7; 9 bases are shared with TRBD1. Germline assignment: CDR1 SGHDT and CDR2 YYEEEE. The CDR3 length is 16 residues. With 4 bases clipped from V and 0 bases from J, the junction kept 8 bases outside the gene matches. The chain's CDR3 is CASSETGGLYSYEQYF. Here the CDR3 DNA reads TGTGCCAGCAGCGAGACAGGGGGTTTATACTCCTACGAGCAGTACTTC.

The chain recombines TRBV7-9 with TRBJ2-3; 11 positions agree with TRBD2. The CDR3 extends over 16 amino acids. V shed 3 bases, J shed 2 bases, and the junction held 4 bases outside the gene matches. In germline, CDR1 is SEHNR, CDR2 FQNEAQ (reference sequence). DNA for the CDR3: TGTGCCAGCAGCTTCTCTAGCGGGGGGCACACAGATACGCAGTATTTT. Its translation is CASSFSSGGHTDTQYF.

The CDR3 loop is CASSQDYLQGASGYTF. The CDR3 nucleotides read TGTGCCAGCAGCCAAGATTACCTACAGGGGGCGAGTGGCTACACCTTC. The chain carries TRBV14 and TRBJ1-2; 9 positions match TRBD1. With 0 bases clipped from V and 7 bases from J, the junction kept 9 bases outside the gene matches. Germline-derived CDR1 and CDR2 are SGHDN and FVKESK. The CDR3 runs to 16 residues.

The chain combines TRBV6-6 with TRBJ1-2; 8 bases map to TRBD1. Germline CDR1 reads MNHNY; CDR2 reads SVGAGI (reference sequence). CDR3 length: 14 residues. The ends lost 4 bases at V and 6 bases at J; junction bases unmatched: 7. The CDR3 region is CASSSPGGEHGYTF. The CDR3, as DNA: TGTGCCAGCAGTTCCCCAGGGGGCGAACATGGCTACACCTTC.

The V call is TRBV7-2, the J call TRBJ2-5, with no clear D. Germline assignment: CDR1 SGHTA and CDR2 FQGNSA. V was clipped by 5 bases and J by 0 bases, with 4 bases between them. The CDR3 totals 12 residues. CDR3 loop: CASSPYQETQYF. The CDR3 bases are TGTGCCAGCAGCCCCTACCAAGAGACCCAGTACTTC.

The V and J genes are TRBV2 and TRBJ2-7, with 9 nucleotides matching TRBD1. Germline CDR1 and CDR2: SNHLY and FYNNEI. V was pared by 6 bases and J by 0 bases, with 6 bases of the junction left unmatched. The CDR3 runs to 15 residues. The CDR3 DNA reads as TGTGCCAGCAGCAGAGCGACAGGGGGCTCCTACGAGCAGTACTTC. It yields the protein CASSRATGGSYEQYF. Looking up the rest from reference TRBV2 and TRBJ2-7 gives the full variable domain: EPEVTQTPSHQVTQMGQEVILRCVPISNHLYFYWYRQILGQKVEFLVSFYNNEISEKSEIFDDQFSVERPDGSNFTLKIRSTKLEDSAMYFCASSRATGGSYEQYFGPGTRLTVT.

The chain links TRBV12-2 to TRBJ1-2; the table names TRBD1, a call not compared with the DNA. TRBV12-2 is marked as a pseudogene. CDR3 size: 19 residues. The CDR3: CASRPYSTDTKKVNYGYTF. CDR3 nucleotide sequence: TGTGCAAGTCGCCCCTATTCGACAGACACAAAGAAAGTTAACTATGGCTACACCTTC.

V gene TRBV6-5 combines with J gene TRBJ1-5; TRBD1 aligns across 9 bases. This CDR3 comprises 15 residues. CDR1 is MNHEY, CDR2 SVGAGI, per germline. The V and J ends lost 5 bases and 6 bases, in that order; junction bases with no gene match: 8. The CDR3 spells CASSPTGGFGQPQHF. CDR3 sequence (DNA): TGTGCCAGCAGTCCCACAGGGGGCTTTGGTCAGCCCCAGCATTTT.

The chain couples TRBV18 to TRBJ2-2, with D unresolved. Germline loops: CDR1 KGHSH, CDR2 LQKENI. Trimming stripped 2 bases from V and 5 bases from J, with 12 bases between. The CDR3 totals 15 residues. CDR3 sequence: CASSPGVSGTGELFF. CDR3 in DNA: TGTGCCAGCTCACCAGGTGTTTCTGGAACCGGGGAGCTGTTTTTT.

The V gene is TRBV7-6, the J gene TRBJ1-5; no reliable D call. Trimming removed 5 bases at V and 7 bases at J, with 18 bases between. This CDR3 comprises 15 residues. CDR1 SGHVS and CDR2 FNYEAQ come from the germline V gene. CDR3 in amino acids: CASSPGSGFGQPQHF. CDR3 sequence (DNA): TGTGCCAGCAGCCCCGGATCGGGGTTTGGGCAGCCCCAGCATTTT.

In its sample, this clone was seen a few times. The chain recombines TRBV5-7 with TRBJ1-3, with D perhaps TRBD1 (5 bases). TRBV5-7 is flagged as an ORF with uncertain function. CDR3 length: 17 amino acids. V was pared by 0 bases and J by 2 bases, with 15 bases between. The CDR3 DNA reads as TGTGCCAGCAGCTTGGTCCAGGGTGGGTTTCCTGGAAACACCATATATTTT. Translated, it gives CASSLVQGGFPGNTIYF.

V is TRBV12-2 and J is TRBJ1-5. TRBV12-2 is a pseudogene. There are 14 residues in the CDR3. This CDR3 reads CASRLRLRTWPQHF. CDR3 DNA sequence: TGTGCAAGTCGCTTAAGGCTGAGGACGTGGCCCCAGCATTTT.

CDR3 nucleotides: TGTGCCAGCAGTTGGGCTAGTTCCTACGAGCAGTACTTC. Translated: CASSWASSYEQYF. The chain uses TRBV28 and TRBJ2-7; D unresolved. CDR3 size: 13 residues. The germline V gene encodes CDR1 MDHEN and CDR2 SYDVKM. Trimming took 4 bases from V and 1 from J, leaving 8 bases between them.

This clone showed up just a few times. V and J are TRBV10-2 and TRBJ2-1, with TRBD2 matching 13 bases. CDR1 WSHSY and CDR2 SAAADI come from the germline V gene. This CDR3 has 17 amino acids. The V gene end was trimmed by 6 bases and the J gene end by 4 bases; junction bases not matched to a gene: 9. The CDR3 DNA follows: TGCGCCAGCAGACTCCCGGGACTAGCGGGGTCTTACAATGAGCAGTTCTTC. Protein: CASRLPGLAGSYNEQFF.

This chain uses TRBV11-2 with TRBJ2-1; D is perhaps TRBD2 (5 bases). Germline assignment: CDR1 SGHAT and CDR2 FQNNGV. Trimming shortened V by 5 bases and J by 7 bases, and 18 bases separated the two germline ends. The length of the CDR3 is 15 residues. The CDR3 region is CASSLDWYNLNEQFF. For the CDR3, the DNA is TGTGCCAGCAGCCTGGACTGGTACAACTTGAATGAGCAGTTCTTC.

This clone was seen once. The chain links TRBV10-2 to TRBJ2-7; a weak D match, TRBD1 (6 bases). CDR1 and CDR2 (germline): WSHSY, SAAADI. The V gene lost 6 bases and the J gene lost 1 base, with 16 bases spanning the gap. CDR3 length: 15 amino acids. Written as DNA, the CDR3 is TGCGCCAGCAGCGCCCCGGGACAAGCGTCCTACGAGCAGTACTTC. Translation gives CASSAPGQASYEQYF.

The chain links TRBV11-2 to TRBJ2-3; 14 nucleotides line up with TRBD2. Germline V CDR1 and CDR2: SGHAT, FQNNGV. The CDR3 is made up of 15 amino acids. V lost 6 bases to trimming and J lost 5 bases; unmatched junction nucleotides: 4. CDR3 DNA: TGTGCCAGCAGGAAAGGACTAGCGGGGGGAGATACGCAGTATTTT. This encodes CASRKGLAGGDTQYF. The full variable domain, rest sourced from reference TRBV11-2 and TRBJ2-3, is EAGVAQSPRYKIIEKRQSVAFWCNPISGHATLYWYQQILGQGPKLLIQFQNNGVVDDSQLPKDRFSAERLKGVDSTLKIQPAKLEDSAVYLCASRKGLAGGDTQYFGPGTRLTVL.

This chain connects TRBV28 to TRBJ1-3; D unresolved. CDR1 and CDR2 (germline): MDHEN, SYDVKM. The CDR3 length is 16 residues. Trimming cost V 3 bases and J 0 bases, with 12 bases left between them. The CDR3 nucleotides read TGTGCCAGCAGTTTTGGGGAGGCTCGCTCTGGAAACACCATATATTTT. It codes for CASSFGEARSGNTIYF.

The J gene is TRBJ1-1, the V gene TRBV11-2; D not resolved. CDR3 length: 11 residues. Germline V gives CDR1 SGHAT, CDR2 FQNNGV. V was clipped by 3 bases and J by 7 bases, with 6 bases between them. This chain's CDR3 is CASSFSDEAFF. As DNA, the CDR3 is TGTGCCAGCAGCTTTTCGGATGAAGCTTTCTTT.

V is TRBV2 and J is TRBJ2-3; D is uncertain. V was trimmed by 2 bases and J by 2 bases, leaving 8 bases between them. The CDR3 spans 14 residues. In germline, CDR1 is SNHLY, CDR2 FYNNEI. The CDR3: CASSERISTDTQYF. CDR3 DNA: TGTGCCAGCAGTGAACGGATTTCCACAGATACGCAGTATTTT.

V gene TRBV5-1 combines with J gene TRBJ2-2; the match to TRBD2 covers 8 bases. This CDR3 comprises 15 residues. CDR1 and CDR2 (germline): SGHRS, YFSETQ. Trimming took 0 bases from V and 5 from J; bases not matched to a gene: 3. Written as DNA, the CDR3 is TGCGCCAGCAGCTTGGCTGGCGGGGGGACCGGGGAGCTGTTTTTT. Its protein product is CASSLAGGGTGELFF.

The CDR3 coding sequence is TGTGCCAGCAGTCTCTTCCTGAATTCTGGGGCCAACGTCCTGACTTTC. The encoded protein is CASSLFLNSGANVLTF. The chain carries TRBV27 and TRBJ2-6; no definite D call. Per germline, CDR1 MNHEY and CDR2 SMNVEV (reference sequence). Deletions cut 5 bases from V and 1 base from J, with 12 bases between. This CDR3 has 16 residues.

The gene calls are TRBV5-4 and TRBJ2-2; D uncertain. Per the germline V gene, CDR1 is SGHNT and CDR2 is YYREEE (reference sequence). V was clipped by 0 bases and J by 0 bases, with 3 bases between them. This CDR3 region has 14 residues. The CDR3 nucleotides are TGTGCCAGCAGCTTGGGGTCGAACACCGGGGAGCTGTTTTTT. Translation: CASSLGSNTGELFF.

The chain links TRBV5-5 to TRBJ1-2; D is unclear. The CDR3 spans 15 residues. The V end was cut by 0 bases, the J end by 7 bases, with 16 bases between. CDR1 is SGHKS and CDR2 is YYEKEE in the germline V gene (reference sequence). The CDR3 reads CASSLGVGWSGGYTF. CDR3 nucleotides: TGTGCCAGCAGCTTGGGTGTGGGGTGGTCTGGTGGCTACACCTTC. The full variable domain, rest sourced from reference TRBV5-5 and TRBJ1-2, is DAGVTQSPTHLIKTRGQQVTLRCSPISGHKSVSWYQQVLGQGPQFIFQYYEKEERGRGNFPDRFSARQFPNYSSELNVNALLLGDSALYLCASSLGVGWSGGYTFGSGTRLTVV.

J is TRBJ2-7 and V is TRBV18, with D maybe TRBD1 (6 bases). Per germline, CDR1 KGHSH and CDR2 LQKENI. V was trimmed by 1 base and J by 2 bases, leaving 6 bases between them. The CDR3 extends over 13 amino acids. CDR3 bases: TGTGCCAGCTCACCACAGGGGGCCTACGAGCAGTACTTC. Translation gives CASSPQGAYEQYF.

The rearrangement uses TRBV2 and TRBJ2-5; D gene uncertain. V lost 4 bases and J lost 5, with 11 bases in between. The CDR3 sequence is 13 residues long. Germline assignment: CDR1 SNHLY and CDR2 FYNNEI. The CDR3 nucleotides are TGTGCCAGCAGTGCCCTAGTAATGGAGACCCAGTACTTC. Protein product: CASSALVMETQYF.